The 29 T cell receptor beta chains below were found in one sample sequenced in a study of blood T cell repertoires in COVID-19. Data came from immunoSEQ multiplex PCR; TCRdb stores just in-frame clones and leaves some out. The sample has more than 200,000 clones, around 87% seen once. The sequenced sample consisted of peripheral blood. These TCRs come from a woman aged 55-70 years with COVID-19, enrolled during active disease.

This chain links TRBV7-6 with TRBJ1-2; D gene unclear. The CDR3 sequence is 15 residues long. Trimming took 5 bases from V and 4 from J, leaving 17 bases between them. Germline CDR1 SGHVS, CDR2 FNYEAQ. The CDR3 DNA sequence: TGTGCCAGCAGCCCACAGACGGATCCCCTCTATGGCTACACCTTC. It yields the protein CASSPQTDPLYGYTF.

This clone was found a few times. The chain couples TRBV27 to TRBJ2-7; a weak D match, TRBD2 (7 bases). CDR1 is MNHEY and CDR2 is SMNVEV in the germline V gene (reference sequence). Trimming removed 6 bases at V and 7 bases at J, with 25 bases between. The CDR3 spans 16 residues. Here the CDR3 reads CASSSSDGGGGGEQYF. CDR3 coding DNA: TGTGCCAGCAGCTCGTCCGACGGCGGGGGCGGAGGGGAGCAGTACTTC.

The V call is TRBV6-5, the J call TRBJ2-1; 9 nucleotides match TRBD2. Trimming took 2 bases from V and 4 from J; bases not matched to a gene: 3. Germline CDR1 and CDR2: MNHEY and SVGAGI. CDR3 length: 15 residues. In DNA form, the CDR3 reads TGTGCCAGCAGTTACAGGACTAGCGAGTACAATGAGCAGTTCTTC. This translates into CASSYRTSEYNEQFF.

The chain is built from TRBV7-2 and TRBJ1-6; tentatively, D is TRBD1 (5 bases). With 1 base removed from V and 4 bases from J, the gap between germline ends came to 8 bases. This CDR3 comprises 15 residues. Germline CDR1 SGHTA, CDR2 FQGNSA. Here the CDR3 DNA reads TGTGCCAGCAGCTTAGATCCAGGGTATAATTCACCCCTCCACTTT. Amino acids: CASSLDPGYNSPLHF.

V usage is TRBV10-3 and J usage is TRBJ2-1, with TRBD2 matching 12 bases. CDR3 length: 17 amino acids. Germline assignment: CDR1 ENHRY and CDR2 SYGVKD. V was pared by 6 bases and J by 7 bases, with 13 bases of the junction left unmatched. Written as DNA, the CDR3 is TGTGCCATCAGCGATAGACTAGCGGGGGTAGTTATAAATGAGCAGTTCTTC. It specifies CAISDRLAGVVINEQFF.

V is TRBV30 and J is TRBJ1-5; D is perhaps TRBD1 (5 bases). Germline V lookup: CDR1 GTSNPN, CDR2 SVGIG (reference sequence). V lost 2 bases to trimming and J lost 4 bases, with 9 bases between them. This CDR3 has 13 residues. The CDR3 reads CAWSLDSNQPQHF. The DNA of the CDR3 is TGTGCCTGGAGTCTCGACAGTAATCAGCCCCAGCATTTT. Drawing the rest from reference TRBV30 and TRBJ1-5, the complete variable domain is SQTIHQWPATLVQPVGSPLSLECTVEGTSNPNLYWYRQAAGRGLQLLFYSVGIGQISSEVPQNLSASRPQDRQFILSSKKLLLSDSGFYLCAWSLDSNQPQHFGDGTRLSIL.

This clone has only a few counts. The chain recombines TRBV11-1 with TRBJ1-1, with no clear D. Between the trimmed V and J ends, which lost 1 base and 0 bases, there was a span of 3 bases. Looked up from germline, CDR1 is SGHAT and CDR2 is FQDESV (reference sequence). The CDR3 covers 13 residues. CDR3: CASSLDLNTEAFF. CDR3 sequence (DNA): TGTGCCAGCAGCTTAGACTTGAACACTGAAGCTTTCTTT.

The V call is TRBV14, the J call TRBJ2-5; TRBD2 agrees at 9 bases. The CDR3 consists of 15 residues. The V gene end was trimmed by 4 bases and the J gene end by 5 bases; junction bases not matched to a gene: 8. Germline V lookup: CDR1 SGHDN, CDR2 FVKESK. Here the CDR3 reads CASSLLAGVRETQYF. The CDR3 DNA reads TGTGCCAGCAGCCTGTTAGCGGGAGTAAGGGAGACCCAGTACTTC.

This chain links TRBV6-5 with TRBJ2-1; 10 bases line up with TRBD2. After removal of 7 bases from V and 7 bases from J, the junction contained 7 bases not matched to a gene. The CDR3 consists of 14 residues. Germline assignment: CDR1 MNHEY and CDR2 SVGAGI. CDR3 DNA: TGTGCCAGCATTCCAGCGGGAGGGCCAAATGAGCAGTTCTTC. It is translated as CASIPAGGPNEQFF.

This chain uses TRBV5-5 with TRBJ1-2; D remains ambiguous. V was shortened by 2 bases and J by 2 bases, with 13 bases between the two germline ends. The CDR3 runs 15 residues. The germline CDR1 and CDR2 sequences are SGHKS and YYEKEE (reference sequence). CDR3 sequence (DNA): TGTGCCAGCAGCTTAGCCGGAGGGCGGAACTATGGCTACACCTTC. Its protein is CASSLAGGRNYGYTF.

The chain combines TRBV12-5 with TRBJ2-5; D remains unclear. Trimming took off 1 base at V and 1 base at J, with 13 bases between the two ends. Germline V gene lookup returns CDR1 LGHNT and CDR2 FRNRAP. CDR3 size: 16 residues. DNA of the CDR3: TGTGCTAGTGGTTTGGGATCAGGCAGCCGCCAAGAGACCCAGTACTTC. Residues: CASGLGSGSRQETQYF.

The count of this clone is one. This chain connects TRBV15 to TRBJ2-7; D possibly corresponds to TRBD2 (6 bases). This CDR3 is 14 amino acids long. V was trimmed by 4 bases and J by 4 bases, leaving 14 bases between them. CDR1 LNHNV and CDR2 YYDKDF come from the germline V gene (reference sequence). In nucleotides, the CDR3 is TGTGCCACCAGCAACAGAGCAGGGAGGTACGAGCAGTACTTC. Residues: CATSNRAGRYEQYF.

This sequence joins TRBV10-3 and TRBJ2-1; 9 nucleotides align to TRBD2. With V trimmed by 0 bases and J by 5 bases, 8 bases remained unmatched. Looked up from germline, CDR1 is ENHRY and CDR2 is SYGVKD. The CDR3 loop spans 17 amino acids. The CDR3 coding sequence is TGTGCCATCAGTGAGTCCTTGGCTAGCGGGATTGACAATGAGCAGTTCTTC. Translating it yields CAISESLASGIDNEQFF.

Turning to this clone: In this CDR3 the conserved last residue, phenylalanine or tryptophan, is missing, so a read error is likely. The DNA is omitted, as the CDR3 cannot be located on it reliably, and the CDR3 follows TCRdb's listing. This chain uses TRBV11-3 with TRBJ1-1. Both ends counted, the CDR3 spans 12 residues. The germline CDR1 and CDR2 sequences are SGHNT and YENEEA. The CDR3 sequence is CASSLGGRAHRE.

This chain links TRBV19 with TRBJ1-1; no reliable D call. Germline CDR1 and CDR2: LNHDA and SQIVND (reference sequence). V lost 10 bases and J 11 bases, leaving 17 bases between the germline ends. CDR3 length equals 11 residues. The CDR3 bases are TGTGCCACCACCTCAGGAAAGCGGGCTTTCTTT. Amino acids: CATTSGKRAFF.

This clone was observed once. V usage is TRBV14 and J usage is TRBJ1-1, with TRBD1 matching 8 bases. Trimming took 6 bases from V and 1 from J; bases not matched to a gene: 7. From germline, CDR1 is SGHDN and CDR2 FVKESK. The CDR3 runs 15 residues. The CDR3 sequence is CASSPRDRPNTEAFF. CDR3 DNA: TGTGCCAGCAGTCCCCGGGACAGGCCGAACACTGAAGCTTTCTTT.

The gene calls are TRBV27 and TRBJ1-5, with D unclear. CDR3 size: 15 residues. CDR1 is MNHEY and CDR2 is SMNVEV in the germline V gene (reference sequence). Trimming removed 5 bases from V and 0 bases from J, with 11 bases in between. In nucleotides, the CDR3 is TGTGCCAGCAGTCCCGGGAGAGTTAGCAATCAGCCCCAGCATTTT. Translating gives CASSPGRVSNQPQHF.

This chain uses TRBV5-4 with TRBJ1-2, with 11 bases that match TRBD1. The CDR3 loop spans 14 amino acids. CDR1 and CDR2 (germline): SGHNT, YYREEE (reference sequence). Germline trimming cut 7 bases from V and 6 bases from J; bases unmatched to any gene: 8. DNA of the CDR3: TGTGCCAGCCGACCCGGGGACAGGGGGGATGGCTACACCTTC. Its protein product is CASRPGDRGDGYTF.

The chain couples TRBV19 to TRBJ1-6; 7 positions match TRBD1. The V gene's germline CDR1 is LNHDA and CDR2 SQIVND (reference sequence). The CDR3 has 13 residues. J lost 6 bases, V lost 7 bases, and 3 bases had no gene match. This CDR3 reads CASTGQVNSPLHF. CDR3 nucleotides: TGTGCCAGTACAGGACAGGTTAATTCACCCCTCCACTTT.

The chain joins TRBV28 to TRBJ1-1; D gene ambiguous. Trimming stripped 3 bases from V and 5 bases from J, with 10 bases between. The V gene's germline CDR1 is MDHEN and CDR2 SYDVKM. The CDR3 covers 13 residues. The CDR3 is CASSFELWTEAFF. The CDR3 DNA reads as TGTGCCAGCAGTTTTGAACTTTGGACTGAAGCTTTCTTT.

The rearrangement uses TRBV3-1 (or the pseudogene TRBV3-2) and TRBJ1-2; tentatively, D is TRBD1 (5 bases). The germline V gene encodes CDR1 LGHDT and CDR2 YNNKEL (reference sequence). V dropped 1 base and J dropped 0 bases, with 6 bases sitting between them. The CDR3 extends over 14 amino acids. The CDR3 DNA reads as TGTGCCAGCAGCCAAGGGACACCTAACTATGGCTACACCTTC. Its protein product is CASSQGTPNYGYTF.

The rearrangement joins TRBV25-1 to TRBJ1-4; 9 bases match TRBD1. The CDR3 is 15 amino acids. V was pared by 5 bases and J by 8 bases, with 9 bases of the junction left unmatched. Germline V gives CDR1 MGHDK, CDR2 SYGVNS. The CDR3 region has the DNA TGTGCCAGCAGTCCACGGACAGGGGTAGGCGAAAAACTGTTTTTT. Protein: CASSPRTGVGEKLFF.

This chain uses TRBV18 with TRBJ2-3; 10 nucleotides match TRBD1. The V gene end was trimmed by 5 bases and the J gene end by 6 bases; junction bases not matched to a gene: 11. The length of the CDR3 is 16 residues. Germline V CDR1 and CDR2: KGHSH, LQKENI. This CDR3 is CASSVTGTGVLDTQYF. Written as DNA, the CDR3 is TGTGCCAGCTCAGTGACCGGGACAGGGGTGCTTGATACGCAGTATTTT.

The rearrangement uses TRBV3-1 (or the pseudogene TRBV3-2) and TRBJ1-2, with TRBD1 matching 7 bases. Germline CDR1 reads LGHDT; CDR2 reads YNNKEL (reference sequence). Germline trimming cut 1 base from V and 8 bases from J; bases unmatched to any gene: 4. The CDR3 has 13 residues. CDR3: CASSQGTGGGYTF. The DNA for the CDR3 is TGTGCCAGCAGCCAAGGGACAGGTGGCGGCTACACCTTC.

The V call is TRBV7-7, the J call TRBJ2-3; 8 nucleotides align to TRBD2. The junction had 10 bases not matched to a gene; V was cut back by 5 bases and J by 3 bases. The germline V gene encodes CDR1 SSHAT and CDR2 FNYEAQ (reference sequence). CDR3 length equals 16 residues. CDR3 coding DNA: TGTGCCAGCAGCCGAGGCGGGGGGAGCGGAACAGATACGCAGTATTTT. Translated, it gives CASSRGGGSGTDTQYF.

This clone came up once. The V and J genes are TRBV28 and TRBJ2-1, with 8 nucleotides matching TRBD2. Germline lookup yields CDR1 MDHEN and CDR2 SYDVKM. Trimming removed 4 bases from V and 4 bases from J; junction bases left unmatched: 9. This CDR3 contains 16 residues. CDR3 nucleotide sequence: TGTGCCAGCAGTTCCCCCGGGGGGGTTGGTTACAATGAGCAGTTCTTC. Translating it yields CASSSPGGVGYNEQFF.

The J gene is TRBJ2-3, the V gene TRBV9; 9 positions match TRBD2. V lost 3 bases, J lost 6 bases, and 8 bases stayed unmatched. The CDR3 consists of 15 residues. The germline V gene encodes CDR1 SGDLS and CDR2 YYNGEE. CDR3 loop: CASSALAGDWDTQYF. As DNA, the CDR3 is TGTGCCAGCAGCGCCTTAGCGGGAGACTGGGATACGCAGTATTTT.

The chain has TRBV5-1 and TRBJ2-1; tentatively, D is TRBD2 (5 bases). V shed 4 bases and J shed 0 bases, with 14 bases lying between them. The CDR3 sequence is 16 residues long. CDR1 is SGHRS and CDR2 is YFSETQ in the germline V gene. In DNA, the CDR3 is TGCGCCAGCAGCCCGGCGGGCGGAAGCTCCTACAATGAGCAGTTCTTC. Its protein is CASSPAGGSSYNEQFF.

The rearrangement links TRBV6-5 to TRBJ1-2, with 9 bases lining up with TRBD1. The CDR3 has 15 residues. The germline V gene encodes CDR1 MNHEY and CDR2 SVGAGI. V lost 5 bases, J lost 6 bases, and 10 bases stayed unmatched. This CDR3 reads CASSTQGATLDGYTF. In nucleotides, the CDR3 is TGTGCCAGCAGTACACAGGGGGCGACTTTAGATGGCTACACCTTC.